These 23 T cell receptor beta chains were sequenced from one sample in a study of control samples from healthy donors and cancer patients (TCRdb year 2020). Library preparation was by the immunoSEQ multiplex PCR assay. What TCRdb holds here is the immuneACCESS table cut down to in-frame rearrangements. Part of the clones is not present; checked against another copy, under half of the missing clones reflect an unresolved V gene, and the others are unexplained. The sample table lists 80,000 or so clones, 89% of them with a count of one. The top ten clonotypes cover 4.5% to 7% of the sample. Material for sequencing was blood. Receptor source: a man between 45 and 60 years old in good health.

This chain connects TRBV5-1 to TRBJ2-7, with D perhaps TRBD1 or TRBD2 (5 bases each). V dropped 4 bases and J dropped 6 bases, with 14 bases sitting between them. CDR3 size: 13 residues. Germline CDR1 and CDR2: SGHRS and YFSETQ. The CDR3 is CASSTGTPVEQYF. DNA for the CDR3: TGCGCCAGCAGCACCGGGACCCCTGTCGAGCAGTACTTC. The variable domain in full, with the rest retrieved from reference TRBV5-1 and TRBJ2-7, is KAGVTQTPRYLIKTRGQQVTLSCSPISGHRSVSWYQQTPGQGLQFLFEYFSETQRNKGNFPGRFSGRQFSNSRSEMNVSTLELGDSALYLCASSTGTPVEQYFGPGTRLTVT.

The genes are TRBV18 and TRBJ2-5; possibly TRBD1 for D (5 bases). In germline, CDR1 is KGHSH, CDR2 LQKENI. V was cut by 4 bases and J by 4 bases, with 13 bases left in between. The CDR3 runs to 14 residues. DNA of the CDR3: TGTGCCAGCTCACATGGGGCAATGGGAGAGACCCAGTACTTC. Encoded protein: CASSHGAMGETQYF.

The chain couples TRBV4-1 to TRBJ2-3; D ambiguous. CDR1 and CDR2 from the germline V gene are MGHRA and YSYEKL. The CDR3 is 15 residues long. V was clipped by 0 bases and J by 5 bases, with 12 bases between them. The CDR3: CASSQDDRVGDTQYF. CDR3 DNA: TGCGCCAGCAGCCAAGATGATAGGGTAGGAGATACGCAGTATTTT.

The V and J genes are TRBV6-1 and TRBJ1-5; D might be TRBD1 (6 bases). The germline gives CDR1 MNHNS, CDR2 SASEGT. V lost 3 bases to trimming and J lost 11 bases, with 11 bases between them. The CDR3 runs to 12 residues. In DNA, the CDR3 is TGTGCCAGCAGTGACACAGGGCCGACCCAGCATTTT. Translation gives CASSDTGPTQHF.

The gene calls are TRBV15 and TRBJ1-5, with unresolved D. There are 16 residues in the CDR3. In germline, CDR1 is LNHNV, CDR2 YYDKDF (reference sequence). V shed 1 base and J shed 0 bases, with 10 bases lying between them. Here the CDR3 reads CATSRGTSYSNQPQHF. The CDR3 coding sequence is TGTGCCACCAGCAGAGGAACATCCTATAGCAATCAGCCCCAGCATTTT.

The V call is TRBV19, the J call TRBJ1-1; D not resolved. This CDR3 spans 11 amino acids. Germline lookup yields CDR1 LNHDA and CDR2 SQIVND (reference sequence). V gave up 6 bases and J gave up 8 bases, with 10 bases separating them. CDR3 residues: CASRQNREAFF. CDR3 in DNA: TGTGCCAGTAGACAGAACCGGGAAGCTTTCTTT.

The chain recombines TRBV6-5 with TRBJ1-5, with no clear D. Germline assignment: CDR1 MNHEY and CDR2 SVGAGI. Trimming removed 8 bases from V and 3 bases from J, with 11 bases in between. The CDR3 loop spans 13 amino acids. CDR3 in DNA: TGTGCCAGCGGAGTCGGGGACAATCAGCCCCAGCATTTT. Translated, it gives CASGVGDNQPQHF.

V usage is TRBV19 and J usage is TRBJ1-2; D gene ambiguous. CDR1 LNHDA and CDR2 SQIVND come from the germline V gene (reference sequence). The CDR3 totals 15 residues. V gave up 3 bases and J gave up 5 bases, with 16 bases separating them. In DNA, the CDR3 is TGTGCCAGTAGTATCGGGCAGCTTACCCAGTATGGCTACACCTTC. Residues: CASSIGQLTQYGYTF.

The rearrangement links TRBV14 to TRBJ2-5; 7 nucleotides match TRBD1. V shed 0 bases and J 5 bases; nucleotides not matched to a gene: 6. The CDR3 length is 15 residues. Germline V CDR1 and CDR2: SGHDN, FVKESK. DNA for the CDR3: TGTGCCAGCAGCCAAGAGCAGGGGGTCAGTGAGACCCAGTACTTC. It codes for CASSQEQGVSETQYF.

The rearrangement uses TRBV7-8 and TRBJ1-4; D may be TRBD1 (5 bases). The CDR3 is 13 amino acids. The ends were cut back, 1 base at V and 7 bases at J, with 7 bases in the middle. CDR1 and CDR2 from the germline V gene are SGHVS and FQNEAQ. CDR3 sequence reads: CASSLEGPEKLFF. CDR3 nucleotide sequence: TGTGCCAGCAGCTTAGAGGGGCCTGAAAAACTGTTTTTT.

The CDR3 DNA sequence: TGCGCCAGCAGCTCTGCACTTCGCCGGGATAATGAGCAGTTCTTC. Its translation: CASSSALRRDNEQFF. V is TRBV5-1 and J is TRBJ2-1, with D maybe TRBD2 (5 bases). The CDR3 totals 15 residues. Trimming stripped 3 bases from V and 7 bases from J, with 17 bases between. CDR1 and CDR2 (germline): SGHRS, YFSETQ. The full variable domain, rest sourced from reference TRBV5-1 and TRBJ2-1, is KAGVTQTPRYLIKTRGQQVTLSCSPISGHRSVSWYQQTPGQGLQFLFEYFSETQRNKGNFPGRFSGRQFSNSRSEMNVSTLELGDSALYLCASSSALRRDNEQFFGPGTRLTVL.

The gene calls are TRBV29-1 and TRBJ2-2; 7 bases are shared with TRBD1. Germline-derived CDR1 and CDR2 are SQVTM and ANQGSEA. Losses at the gene ends were 0 bases for V and 8 bases for J; bases not matched to a gene: 9. The CDR3 contains 15 residues. The CDR3 DNA reads as TGCAGCGTTGAAGATGTTAGGACAGGACGAGGGGAGCTGTTTTTT. This encodes CSVEDVRTGRGELFF.

V is TRBV18 and J is TRBJ2-3; the D is unclear. Trimming removed 6 bases at V and 2 bases at J, with 15 bases between. Germline V gene lookup returns CDR1 KGHSH and CDR2 LQKENI. The CDR3 totals 15 residues. For the CDR3, the DNA is TGTGCCAGCTCCTCCCCCTCTATGTCCACAGATACGCAGTATTTT. Amino acids: CASSSPSMSTDTQYF.

The J gene is TRBJ2-1, the V gene TRBV6-5; 7 bases are shared with TRBD1. V was pared by 5 bases and J by 9 bases, with 7 bases of the junction left unmatched. Germline lookup yields CDR1 MNHEY and CDR2 SVGAGI. The CDR3 spans 13 residues. CDR3 loop: CASSIYRGFEQFF. The CDR3 nucleotides are TGTGCCAGCAGTATCTACAGGGGATTTGAGCAGTTCTTC.

V and J are TRBV2 and TRBJ2-3; D ambiguous. Per the germline V gene, CDR1 is SNHLY and CDR2 is FYNNEI. V was clipped by 2 bases and J by 5 bases, with 2 bases between them. This CDR3 has 11 residues. The CDR3 here is CASSERDTQYF. DNA of the CDR3: TGTGCCAGCAGTGAACGAGATACGCAGTATTTT. Variable domain in full (rest from reference TRBV2 and TRBJ2-3): EPEVTQTPSHQVTQMGQEVILRCVPISNHLYFYWYRQILGQKVEFLVSFYNNEISEKSEIFDDQFSVERPDGSNFTLKIRSTKLEDSAMYFCASSERDTQYFGPGTRLTVL.

The chain has TRBV3-1 (or the pseudogene TRBV3-2) and TRBJ1-4; a weak D match, TRBD1 (5 bases). The V end was cut by 7 bases, the J end by 3 bases, with 9 bases between. The germline V gene encodes CDR1 LGHDT and CDR2 YNNKEL (reference sequence). The length of the CDR3 is 13 residues. Here the CDR3 reads CASTGHSNEKLFF. CDR3 DNA: TGTGCCAGCACCGGACACTCTAATGAAAAACTGTTTTTT.

The rearrangement uses TRBV2 and TRBJ2-3, with 8 bases matching TRBD2. The CDR3 runs to 16 residues. J was trimmed by 3 bases and V by 2 bases; bases with no gene match: 7. The V gene's germline CDR1 is SNHLY and CDR2 FYNNEI. Here the CDR3 DNA reads TGTGCCAGCAGTGAACTCGGGGGGGGGCCGACAGATACGCAGTATTTT. This sequence encodes CASSELGGGPTDTQYF.

V gene TRBV7-9 combines with J gene TRBJ2-1, with D perhaps TRBD1 or TRBD2 (5 bases each). Germline V CDR1 and CDR2: SEHNR, FQNEAQ (reference sequence). Trimming took off 5 bases at V and 4 bases at J, with 15 bases between the two ends. This CDR3 has 15 residues. Written as DNA, the CDR3 is TGTGCCAGCAGCACCCCCGGGACCTCTTACAATGAGCAGTTCTTC. Amino acid sequence: CASSTPGTSYNEQFF. Filled out from reference TRBV7-9 and TRBJ2-1, the complete variable domain reads DTGVSQNPRHKITKRGQNVTFRCDPISEHNRLYWYRQTLGQGPEFLTYFQNEAQLEKSRLLSDRFSAERPKGSFSTLEIQRTEQGDSAMYLCASSTPGTSYNEQFFGPGTRLTVL.

This rearrangement joins TRBV6-5 to TRBJ1-1, with 8 positions matching TRBD1. V dropped 6 bases and J dropped 8; count of bases not matched to a gene: 8. Germline values: CDR1 MNHEY, CDR2 SVGAGI. The CDR3 runs 13 residues. The CDR3 is CASRYDRGLEAFF. The DNA of the CDR3 is TGTGCCAGCAGGTACGACAGGGGCCTGGAAGCTTTCTTT.

The chain couples TRBV10-1 to TRBJ2-5; no clear D gene. The CDR3 consists of 13 residues. CDR1 and CDR2 (germline): WNHNN, SYGVQD (reference sequence). V shed 1 base and J shed 2 bases, with 5 bases lying between them. The chain's CDR3 is CASSECLQETQYF. CDR3 in DNA: TGCGCCAGCAGTGAGTGCCTACAAGAGACCCAGTACTTC.

The chain links TRBV29-1 to TRBJ1-5, with D perhaps TRBD1 (5 bases). The ends were cut back, 8 bases at V and 7 bases at J, with 18 bases in the middle. This CDR3 contains 13 residues. Germline V gene sequence: CDR1 SQVTM, CDR2 ANQGSEA. The CDR3 is CSSRDGPGQPQHF. CDR3 sequence (DNA): TGCAGCTCCCGGGACGGCCCAGGGCAGCCCCAGCATTTT.

Only one count was recorded for this clone. The chain links TRBV19 to TRBJ2-5, with 12 positions matching TRBD1. CDR1 is LNHDA and CDR2 is SQIVND in the germline V gene (reference sequence). The CDR3 sequence is 16 residues long. The junction had 7 bases not matched to a gene; V was cut back by 3 bases and J by 5 bases. This chain's CDR3 is CASSMGTGGAGETQYF. Written as DNA, the CDR3 is TGTGCCAGTAGTATGGGGACAGGGGGCGCCGGGGAGACCCAGTACTTC.

The rearrangement joins TRBV5-5 to TRBJ2-7, with D maybe TRBD1 (6 bases). The CDR3 has 15 residues. V was pared by 3 bases and J by 1 base, with 14 bases between. Germline CDR1 is SGHKS and CDR2 is YYEKEE (reference sequence). CDR3 DNA: TGTGCCAGCAGCTACTCTTGGACAGATTCCTACGAGCAGTACTTC. This encodes CASSYSWTDSYEQYF.